This T cell receptor beta chain is from a study of blood T cell repertoires in COVID-19. Some clones are missing from TCRdb's copy, which holds only in-frame ones; the method was immunoSEQ multiplex PCR. The table shows around 350,000 clones, with approximately 86% occurring only once. This clone was recorded only once. The CDR3 runs 14 residues. V lost 4 bases and J 9 bases, leaving 20 bases between the germline ends. From germline, CDR1 is SGHRS and CDR2 YFSETQ. Sequencing used peripheral blood. The TCR was taken from a human donor in a cohort sampled during active COVID-19. This chain uses TRBV5-1 with TRBJ2-7; the D gene is possibly TRBD2 (6 bases). CDR3 region: CASSQTYTPEGQYF. CDR3 coding DNA: TGCGCCAGCAGCCAAACATATACTCCGGAGGGGCAGTACTTC.